Sequencing of this TCR beta chain was carried out in a study of T-cell memory formation after mild COVID-19. The study's findings and limits: CD4/CD8 balance held among clones contracting day 15 to 85, and later expanders leaned CD4+.

In TCRdb, the 5' RACE reads were re-called with MiXCR into one record per CDR3 protein. The table includes roughly 340,000 distinct CDR3 sequences, around a fifth detected once. CDR1 and CDR2 (germline): MNHEY, SVGAGI. This CDR3 is built from 16 residues. Trimming pared 6 bases from V and 0 bases from J, leaving 17 bases between. This clonotype was detected a few times. What it binds is unknown. The V call is TRBV6-5, the J call TRBJ1-2; a possible D gene is TRBD1 (6 bases). The sequence derives from a man younger than 30 who had mild COVID-19 (a few samples of this study predate the infection). Cell type and time point are not known. Sequenced: PBMCs or a T cell subset sorted from them (not recorded which). This chain's CDR3 is CASSVRGQSTNYGYTF. DNA of the CDR3: TGTGCCAGCAGCGTCCGAGGACAGTCCACTAACTATGGCTACACCTTC.